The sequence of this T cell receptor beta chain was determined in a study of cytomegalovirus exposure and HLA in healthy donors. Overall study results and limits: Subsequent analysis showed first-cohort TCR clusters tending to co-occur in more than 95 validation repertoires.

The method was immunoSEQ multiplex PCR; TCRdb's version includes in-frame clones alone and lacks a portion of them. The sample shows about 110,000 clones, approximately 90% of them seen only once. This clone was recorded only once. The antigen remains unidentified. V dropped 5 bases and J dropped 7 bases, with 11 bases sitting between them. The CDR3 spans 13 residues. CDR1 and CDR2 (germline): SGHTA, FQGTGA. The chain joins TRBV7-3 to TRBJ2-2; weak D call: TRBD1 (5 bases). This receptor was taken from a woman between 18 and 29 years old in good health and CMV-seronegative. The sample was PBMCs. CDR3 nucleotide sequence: TGTGCCAGCAGCCCCAGGGATAGCGGGGAGCTGTTTTTT. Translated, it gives CASSPRDSGELFF.